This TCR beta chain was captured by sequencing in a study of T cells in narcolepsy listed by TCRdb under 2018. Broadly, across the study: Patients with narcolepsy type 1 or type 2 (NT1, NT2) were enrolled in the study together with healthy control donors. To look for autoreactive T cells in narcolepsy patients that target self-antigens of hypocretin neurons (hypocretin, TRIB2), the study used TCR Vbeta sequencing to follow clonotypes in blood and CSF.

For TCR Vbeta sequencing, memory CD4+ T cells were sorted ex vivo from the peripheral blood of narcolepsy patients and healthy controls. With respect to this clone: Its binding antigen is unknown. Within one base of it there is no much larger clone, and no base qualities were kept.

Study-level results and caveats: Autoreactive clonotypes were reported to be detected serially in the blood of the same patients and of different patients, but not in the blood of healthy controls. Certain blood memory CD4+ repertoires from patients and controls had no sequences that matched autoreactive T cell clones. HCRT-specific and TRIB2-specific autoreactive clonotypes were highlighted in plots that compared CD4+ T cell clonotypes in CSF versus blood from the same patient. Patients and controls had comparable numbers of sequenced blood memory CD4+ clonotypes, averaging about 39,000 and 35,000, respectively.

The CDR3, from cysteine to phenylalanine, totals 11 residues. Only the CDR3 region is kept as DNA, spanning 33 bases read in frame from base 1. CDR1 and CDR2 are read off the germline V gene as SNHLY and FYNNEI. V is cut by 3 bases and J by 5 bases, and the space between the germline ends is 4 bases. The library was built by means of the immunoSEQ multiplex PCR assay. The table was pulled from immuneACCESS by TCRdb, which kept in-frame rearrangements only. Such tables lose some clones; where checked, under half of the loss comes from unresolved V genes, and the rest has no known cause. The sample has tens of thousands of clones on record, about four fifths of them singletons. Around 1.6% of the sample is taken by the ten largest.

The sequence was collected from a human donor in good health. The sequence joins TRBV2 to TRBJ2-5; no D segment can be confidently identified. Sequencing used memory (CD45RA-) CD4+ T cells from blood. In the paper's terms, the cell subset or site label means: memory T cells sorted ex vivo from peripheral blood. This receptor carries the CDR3 CASSEGETQYF. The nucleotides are TGTGCCAGCAGTGAGGGGGAGACCCAGTACTTC.